These 7 T cell receptor beta chains were sequenced from one sample in a study of blood T cells in healthy people across ages. Next came a second PCR, run for about 6 to 11 cycles, which used a sample-barcoded 5' primer along with a J-beta primer mix. From the 5' RACE reads, TCRdb called clonotypes with MiXCR, one entry per CDR3 protein. This sample has roughly 800,000 distinct CDR3 sequences, with 20% to 25% found just once. In addition, the sample was reused for a study of T cells of mothers and their children.

The sample comprised blood. The receptors stem from a boy younger than 18 in good health.

The gene calls are TRBV9 and TRBJ2-5; 14 bases align to TRBD2. The closer fit of TRBJ2-7 to the DNA end suggests the J call may be wrong. CDR1 is SGDLS, CDR2 YYNGEE, per germline. The CDR3 is 16 residues long. CDR3 loop: CASRAGTSGRGYEQYF. Here the CDR3 DNA reads TGTGCCAGCAGAGCTGGGACTAGCGGGAGAGGCTACGAGCAGTACTTC.

In its sample, this clonotype was seen a few times. The chain has TRBV4-1 and TRBJ2-1; TRBD2 aligns across 10 bases. The CDR3 consists of 17 residues. Losses at the gene ends were 4 bases for V and 8 bases for J; bases not matched to a gene: 14. Germline V lookup: CDR1 MGHRA, CDR2 YSYEKL. CDR3 nucleotide sequence: TGCGCCAGCAGCCTGCCCTCCTTAGCGGGAGGTTGGGATGAGCAGTTCTTC. It translates to CASSLPSLAGGWDEQFF.

The CDR3 spells CASSSDRGGQFF. CDR3 nucleotides: TGTGCCAGCAGCTCCGACAGGGGAGGGCAGTTCTTC. V usage is TRBV7-2 and J usage is TRBJ2-1, with 8 nucleotides matching TRBD1. This CDR3 contains 12 residues. With V trimmed by 4 bases and J by 12 bases, 5 bases remained unmatched. CDR1 is SGHTA and CDR2 is FQGNSA in the germline V gene.

The V and J genes are TRBV28 and TRBJ2-3; the D gene is possibly TRBD1 (5 bases). This CDR3 contains 14 residues. Germline-derived CDR1 and CDR2 are MDHEN and SYDVKM. V dropped 9 bases and J dropped 0 bases, with 13 bases sitting between them. CDR3 protein: CARNQGSSTDTQYF. CDR3 coding DNA: TGTGCCAGAAATCAGGGATCTAGCACAGATACGCAGTATTTT.

This clonotype was counted a few times. This chain joins TRBV7-9 and TRBJ2-1, with 9 bases lining up with TRBD2. The end of the DNA aligns better with TRBJ2-7, so the J call may be wrong. Looked up from germline, CDR1 is SEHNR and CDR2 is FQNEAQ (reference sequence). The CDR3 spans 17 residues. The CDR3 region has the DNA TGTGCCAGCAGCTTAGCCGGGCTAGCGGGATCCTCCTACGAGCAGTACTTC. Protein product: CASSLAGLAGSSYEQYF.

The chain combines TRBV12-3 or TRBV12-4 with TRBJ1-2, with unresolved D. V shed 1 base and J shed 11 bases, with 11 bases lying between them. The CDR3 spans 12 residues. The DNA for the CDR3 is TGTGCCAGCAGTTTAGTTCGGCATCGGTACACCTTC. Its translation: CASSLVRHRYTF.

This clonotype was detected only a few times. This chain joins TRBV11-2 and TRBJ2-3; tentative D call: TRBD1 (7 bases). Germline assignment: CDR1 SGHAT and CDR2 FQNNGV. V was pared by 5 bases and J by 2 bases, with 17 bases between. This CDR3 comprises 16 residues. In nucleotides, the CDR3 is TGTGCCAGCAGCCCCTTTTCAGGGGGGTACACAGATACGCAGTATTTT. As protein: CASSPFSGGYTDTQYF.